This T cell receptor (beta chain) was found in a study of OX40 agonist ivuxolimab in advanced cancers. Whole-study context: Subjects had a mean age of roughly 60 years, with a range of 23 to 79; approximately 83% were male.

Using immunoSEQ multiplex PCR, the repertoire was profiled, and TCRdb retains in-frame clones only, with some absent. Of roughly 75,000 clones listed, 80% to 90% are singletons. Patients were excluded for autoimmune disease history or systemic immunosuppression. The count of this clone is one. The CDR3 has 12 residues. The V and J ends lost 8 bases and 8 bases respectively, with 15 bases between them. CDR1 is SEHNR and CDR2 is FQNEAQ in the germline V gene (reference sequence). This clonotype originated in an adult with an advanced solid tumor such as melanoma, head and neck, liver or kidney cancer. This chain connects TRBV7-9 to TRBJ1-2; tentative D call: TRBD1 (5 bases). Sequences were derived from CD4+ or CD8+ T cells sorted from blood, sampled in a trial of the OX40 agonist ivuxolimab. CDR3 sequence: CASESKRGGYTF. The CDR3 bases are TGTGCCAGCGAGTCTAAAAGGGGAGGCTACACCTTC.